The clone carrying this T cell receptor (beta chain) turned up a few times. Method: immunoSEQ multiplex PCR; TCRdb's copy keeps in-frame clones and lacks some. The table has some 300,000 clones, approximately 89% seen once. Participant reports of clinical history set cohort assignment. This entry belongs to a study of blood T cell repertoires in COVID-19. For the study at large: There were acute and convalescent COVID-19 samples, and they came from the United States, Italy and Spain.

The sequenced sample was PBMCs or T cells enriched from blood (not recorded which). This clonotype was sampled from a woman aged 25 to 39 who had recovered from COVID-19.

Here the CDR3 DNA reads TGTGCCAGCAGTGAGTCAGGGGACTCCTACGAGCAGTACTTC. It codes for CASSESGDSYEQYF. The chain uses TRBV6-4 and TRBJ2-7; weak D call: TRBD1 (6 bases). This CDR3 comprises 14 residues. The V end lost 3 bases, the J end lost 0 bases, and 9 bases lay between the germline ends. The germline V gene has CDR1 MRHNA and CDR2 SNTAGT.